This paragraph covers one TCR beta chain sequence. This record belongs to a study of T-cell reconstitution after alpha-beta-depleted transplantation in children. Germline CDR1 SGHRS, CDR2 YFSETQ. Trimming cost V 4 bases and J 0 bases, with 20 bases left between them. This CDR3 has 19 residues. A library of TCRbeta sequences, prepared with unique molecular identifiers, was generated. MiXCR was run by TCRdb on the PCR reads, yielding one entry per CDR3 protein. The repertoire holds about 830,000 distinct CDR3 sequences, less than 20% seen once, with under 6% in the top ten. The material was PBMCs, mostly from graft donor cells, obtained 360 days after TCRalphabeta/CD19-depleted stem cell transplant. The chain links TRBV5-1 to TRBJ2-6; tentative D call: TRBD1 (7 bases). The receptor's source is a male patient aged 5 to 17 who had a stem cell transplant for acute lymphoblastic leukemia, so the T cells may come from the graft donor. As DNA, the CDR3 is TGCGCCAGCAGCCCGGGACAGTGGGACTTTCTCTCTGGGGCCAACGTCCTGACTTTC. Translating it yields CASSPGQWDFLSGANVLTF.